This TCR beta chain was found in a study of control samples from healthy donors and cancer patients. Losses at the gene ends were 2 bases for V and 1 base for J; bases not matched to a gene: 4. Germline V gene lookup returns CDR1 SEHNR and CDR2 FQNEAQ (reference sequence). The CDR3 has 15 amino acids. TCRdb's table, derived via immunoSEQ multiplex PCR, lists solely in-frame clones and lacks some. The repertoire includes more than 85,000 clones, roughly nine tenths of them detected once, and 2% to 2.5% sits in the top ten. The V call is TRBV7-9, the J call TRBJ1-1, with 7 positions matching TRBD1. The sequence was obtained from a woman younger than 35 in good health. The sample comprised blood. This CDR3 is CASSLLEGANTEAFF. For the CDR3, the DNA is TGTGCCAGCAGCTTATTAGAGGGGGCGAACACTGAAGCTTTCTTT.